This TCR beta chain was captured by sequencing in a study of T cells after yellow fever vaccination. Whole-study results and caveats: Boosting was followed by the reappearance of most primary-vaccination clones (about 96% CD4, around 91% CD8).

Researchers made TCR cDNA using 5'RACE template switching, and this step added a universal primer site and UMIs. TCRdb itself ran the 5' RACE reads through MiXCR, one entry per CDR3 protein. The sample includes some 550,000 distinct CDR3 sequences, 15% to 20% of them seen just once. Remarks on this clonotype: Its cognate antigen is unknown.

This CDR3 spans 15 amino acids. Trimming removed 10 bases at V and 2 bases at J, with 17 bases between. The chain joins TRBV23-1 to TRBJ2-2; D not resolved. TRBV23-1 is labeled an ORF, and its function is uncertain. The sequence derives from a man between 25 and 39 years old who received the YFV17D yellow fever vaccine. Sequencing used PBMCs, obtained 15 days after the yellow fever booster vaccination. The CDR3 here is CANSGPITNTGELFF. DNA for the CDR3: TGCGCCAACTCCGGCCCCATTACTAACACCGGGGAGCTGTTTTTT.